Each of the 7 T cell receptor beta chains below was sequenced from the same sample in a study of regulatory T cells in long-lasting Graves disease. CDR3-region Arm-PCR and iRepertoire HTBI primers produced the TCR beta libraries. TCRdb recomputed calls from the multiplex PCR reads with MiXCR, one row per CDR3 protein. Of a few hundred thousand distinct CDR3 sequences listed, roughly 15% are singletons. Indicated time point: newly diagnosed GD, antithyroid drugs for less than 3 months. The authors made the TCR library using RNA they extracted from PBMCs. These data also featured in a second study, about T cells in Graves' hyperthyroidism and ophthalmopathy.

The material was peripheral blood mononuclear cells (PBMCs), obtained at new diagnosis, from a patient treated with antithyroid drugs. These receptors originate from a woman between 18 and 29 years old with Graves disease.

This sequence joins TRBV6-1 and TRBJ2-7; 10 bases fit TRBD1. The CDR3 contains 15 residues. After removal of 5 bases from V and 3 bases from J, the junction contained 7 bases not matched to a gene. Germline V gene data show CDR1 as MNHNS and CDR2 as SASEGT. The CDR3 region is CASSHGQGDLYEQYF. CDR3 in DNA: TGTGCCAGCAGTCATGGACAGGGGGATCTCTACGAGCAGTACTTC.

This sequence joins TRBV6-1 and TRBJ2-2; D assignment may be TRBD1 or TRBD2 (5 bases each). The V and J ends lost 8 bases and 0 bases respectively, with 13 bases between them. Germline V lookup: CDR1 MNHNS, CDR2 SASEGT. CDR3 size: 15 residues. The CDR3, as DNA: TGTGCCAGCTACTGGGGACGGCCGAACACCGGGGAGCTGTTTTTT. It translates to CASYWGRPNTGELFF.

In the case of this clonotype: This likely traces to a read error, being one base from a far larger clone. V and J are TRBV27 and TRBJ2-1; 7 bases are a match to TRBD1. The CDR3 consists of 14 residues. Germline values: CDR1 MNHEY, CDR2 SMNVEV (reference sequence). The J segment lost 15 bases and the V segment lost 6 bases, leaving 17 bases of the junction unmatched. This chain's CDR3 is CASSLQTTGDPAFF. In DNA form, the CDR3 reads TGTGCCAGCAGCTTGCAAACCACAGGGGACCCTGCGTTCTTC.

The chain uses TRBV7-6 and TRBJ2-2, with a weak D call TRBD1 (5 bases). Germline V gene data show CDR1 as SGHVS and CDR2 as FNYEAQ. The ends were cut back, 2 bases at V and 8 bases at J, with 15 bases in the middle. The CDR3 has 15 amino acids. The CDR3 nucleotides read TGTGCCAGCAGCTTATTTTCAGAAAGACAGGGGGAGCTGTTTTTT. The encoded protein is CASSLFSERQGELFF. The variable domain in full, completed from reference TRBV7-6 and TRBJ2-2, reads GAGVSQSPRYKVTKRGQDVALRCDPISGHVSLYWYRQALGQGPEFLTYFNYEAQQDKSGLPNDRFSAERPEGSISTLTIQRTEQRDSAMYRCASSLFSERQGELFFGEGSRLTVL.

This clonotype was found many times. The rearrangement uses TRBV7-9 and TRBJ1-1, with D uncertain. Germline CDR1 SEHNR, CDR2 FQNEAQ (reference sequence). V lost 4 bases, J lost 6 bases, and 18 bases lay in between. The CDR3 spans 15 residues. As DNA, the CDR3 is TGTGCCAGCAGCTCCCAAGCCACAATTGGCGCTGAAGCTTTCTTT. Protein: CASSSQATIGAEAFF.

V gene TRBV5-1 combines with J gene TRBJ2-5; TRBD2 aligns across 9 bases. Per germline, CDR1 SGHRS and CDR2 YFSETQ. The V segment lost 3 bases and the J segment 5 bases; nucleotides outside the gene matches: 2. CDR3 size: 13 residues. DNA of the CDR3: TGCGCCAGCAGCTGGACTAGCGAGGAGACCCAGTACTTC. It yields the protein CASSWTSEETQYF.

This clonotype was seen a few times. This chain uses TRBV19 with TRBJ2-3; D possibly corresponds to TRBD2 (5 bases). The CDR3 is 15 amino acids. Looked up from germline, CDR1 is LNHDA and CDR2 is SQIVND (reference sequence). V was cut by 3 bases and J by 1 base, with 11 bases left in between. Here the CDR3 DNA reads TGTGCCAGTAGTATTGTGGGAGTGGGCACAGATACGCAGTATTTT. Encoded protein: CASSIVGVGTDTQYF.